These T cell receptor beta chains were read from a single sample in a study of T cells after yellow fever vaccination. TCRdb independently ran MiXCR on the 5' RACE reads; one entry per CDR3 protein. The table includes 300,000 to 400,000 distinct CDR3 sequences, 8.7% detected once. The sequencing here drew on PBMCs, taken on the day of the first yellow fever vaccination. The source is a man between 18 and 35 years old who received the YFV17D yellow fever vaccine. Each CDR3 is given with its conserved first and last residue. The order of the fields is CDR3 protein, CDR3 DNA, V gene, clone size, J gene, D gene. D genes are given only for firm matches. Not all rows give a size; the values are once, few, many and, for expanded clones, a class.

CDR3aa: CASSLRVEGPGELFF; CDR3nt: TGTGCCAGCAGCTTAAGGGTCGAAGGTCCCGGGGAGCTGTTTTTT; v_gene: TRBV7-9; abundance: few; j_gene: TRBJ2-2; d_gene: NA
CDR3aa: CASLESAGNTIYF; CDR3nt: TGTGCCAGCCTGGAGAGTGCTGGAAACACCATATATTTT; v_gene: TRBV28; abundance: few; j_gene: TRBJ1-3; d_gene: NA
CDR3aa: CASSQVLGAYEQYF; CDR3nt: TGCGCCAGCAGCCAAGTTCTGGGGGCCTACGAGCAGTACTTC; v_gene: TRBV4-1; abundance: many; j_gene: TRBJ2-7; d_gene: NA
CDR3aa: CASSLIPDRVEQFF; CDR3nt: TGTGCCAGCAGCTTAATCCCGGACCGCGTTGAGCAGTTCTTC; v_gene: TRBV7-3; abundance: few; j_gene: TRBJ2-1; d_gene: NA
CDR3aa: CASSLEDGVYEQYF; CDR3nt: TGTGCCAGCAGCTTAGAGGACGGAGTCTACGAGCAGTACTTC; v_gene: TRBV7-9; abundance: many; j_gene: TRBJ2-7; d_gene: NA
CDR3aa: CASSSGTSGDNEQFF; CDR3nt: TGCGCCAGCAGTTCCGGGACTAGCGGGGACAATGAGCAGTTCTTC; v_gene: TRBV10-1; abundance: many; j_gene: TRBJ2-1; d_gene: TRBD2
CDR3aa: CASSSPDRGLYEQYF; CDR3nt: TGTGCCAGCAGCTCTCCGGACAGGGGCTTATACGAGCAGTACTTC; v_gene: TRBV7-3; abundance: NA; j_gene: TRBJ2-7; d_gene: TRBD1
CDR3aa: CASSELTDYGYTF; CDR3nt: TGTGCCAGCAGTGAATTGACAGACTATGGCTACACCTTC; v_gene: TRBV6-1; abundance: NA; j_gene: TRBJ1-2; d_gene: NA
CDR3aa: CASSLQLNTEAFF; CDR3nt: TGTGCCAGCAGCTTACAGCTGAACACTGAAGCTTTCTTT; v_gene: TRBV7-3; abundance: many; j_gene: TRBJ1-1; d_gene: NA
CDR3aa: CASSYPGPTNTGELFF; CDR3nt: TGTGCCAGCAGTTATCCGGGACCCACGAACACCGGGGAGCTGTTTTTT; v_gene: TRBV6-5; abundance: NA; j_gene: TRBJ2-2; d_gene: NA
CDR3aa: CASSPRTGNTGELFF; CDR3nt: TGCGCCAGCAGCCCTCGGACAGGGAACACCGGGGAGCTGTTTTTT; v_gene: TRBV5-1; abundance: many; j_gene: TRBJ2-2; d_gene: TRBD1
CDR3aa: CASSLLGTEAFF; CDR3nt: TGTGCCAGCAGTTTATTGGGGACTGAAGCTTTCTTT; v_gene: TRBV12-3/TRBV12-4; abundance: many; j_gene: TRBJ1-1; d_gene: NA
CDR3aa: CASSQQGSGDEQFF; CDR3nt: TGTGCCAGCAGCCAACAGGGTAGTGGAGATGAGCAGTTCTTC; v_gene: TRBV7-2; abundance: NA; j_gene: TRBJ2-1; d_gene: NA
CDR3aa: CSARGTGNIEKLFF; CDR3nt: TGCAGTGCTAGGGGGACAGGGAATATTGAAAAACTGTTTTTT; v_gene: TRBV20-1; abundance: many; j_gene: TRBJ1-4; d_gene: TRBD1
CDR3aa: CASSLTGGVEQFF; CDR3nt: TGCGCCAGCAGCTTGACAGGGGGAGTTGAGCAGTTCTTC; v_gene: TRBV5-1; abundance: NA; j_gene: TRBJ2-1; d_gene: TRBD1
CDR3aa: CAITPYSGANVLTF; CDR3nt: TGTGCCATCACCCCGTACTCTGGGGCCAACGTCCTGACTTTC; v_gene: TRBV10-3; abundance: few; j_gene: TRBJ2-6; d_gene: NA
CDR3aa: CASSFTAGGPSTDTQYF; CDR3nt: TGCGCCAGCAGCTTTACAGCGGGGGGTCCTAGCACAGATACGCAGTATTTT; v_gene: TRBV5-1; abundance: many; j_gene: TRBJ2-3; d_gene: TRBD2
CDR3aa: CASSLKPPGAAGYEQYF; CDR3nt: TGTGCCAGCAGCTTAAAACCCCCCGGGGCAGCTGGATACGAGCAGTACTTC; v_gene: TRBV7-2; abundance: many; j_gene: TRBJ2-7; d_gene: NA
CDR3aa: CASRLEGQETQYF; CDR3nt: TGTGCCAGCCGACTAGAGGGCCAAGAGACCCAGTACTTC; v_gene: TRBV12-3/TRBV12-4; abundance: few; j_gene: TRBJ2-5; d_gene: NA
CDR3aa: CASSFFSSDGELFF; CDR3nt: TGTGCCAGCAGTTTTTTTAGTAGCGACGGGGAGCTGTTTTTT; v_gene: TRBV28; abundance: few; j_gene: TRBJ2-2; d_gene: NA
CDR3aa: CASGNPGTSGYSYEQYF; CDR3nt: TGTGCTAGTGGCAACCCGGGAACTAGCGGCTACTCCTACGAGCAGTACTTC; v_gene: TRBV12-5; abundance: many; j_gene: TRBJ2-7; d_gene: TRBD2
CDR3aa: CASSPQAGGGKLFF; CDR3nt: TGTGCCAGCAGCCCGCAGGCAGGGGGCGGGAAACTGTTTTTT; v_gene: TRBV7-2; abundance: many; j_gene: TRBJ1-4; d_gene: TRBD1
CDR3aa: CASSRQGNPIEQYF; CDR3nt: TGTGCCAGCAGTCGACAGGGCAATCCGATCGAGCAGTACTTC; v_gene: TRBV3-1; abundance: few; j_gene: TRBJ2-7; d_gene: TRBD1
CDR3aa: CASTPWASGGPSTDTQYF; CDR3nt: TGTGCCAGTACCCCTTGGGCTAGCGGGGGACCTAGCACAGATACGCAGTATTTT; v_gene: TRBV19; abundance: NA; j_gene: TRBJ2-3; d_gene: TRBD2
CDR3aa: CSVRAGRERTNEKLFF; CDR3nt: TGCAGTGTGAGGGCGGGCAGGGAAAGAACTAATGAAAAACTGTTTTTT; v_gene: TRBV20-1; abundance: many; j_gene: TRBJ1-4; d_gene: NA
CDR3aa: CASSFRGRGWDHEQYF; CDR3nt: TGTGCCAGCAGCTTTCGTGGGCGGGGTTGGGACCACGAGCAGTACTTC; v_gene: TRBV7-2; abundance: NA; j_gene: TRBJ2-7; d_gene: NA
CDR3aa: CASTTAVLETQYF; CDR3nt: TGTGCCAGCACCACAGCGGTGTTAGAGACCCAGTACTTC; v_gene: TRBV3-1; abundance: few; j_gene: TRBJ2-5; d_gene: NA
CDR3aa: CASSQSGASGYGYTF; CDR3nt: TGCGCCAGCAGCCAGAGTGGGGCCTCGGGATATGGCTACACCTTC; v_gene: TRBV4-1; abundance: few; j_gene: TRBJ1-2; d_gene: NA